This T cell receptor (beta chain) was found in a study of cytomegalovirus exposure and HLA in healthy donors (dated by TCRdb to about 2017). With regard to the full study: An earlier analysis of about 560 of the donors reported 276 Gb of sequence data and approximately 120 million unique TCR beta sequences obtained from approximately 180 million T cells. High-throughput TCR immunosequencing, statistical association of individual TCRs with disease status, and machine learning were combined to predict cytomegalovirus infection status. A later analysis re-analyzed previously published TCR beta repertoires from 660 or so donors and added high-resolution HLA genotyping to study TCR occurrence patterns. Typing coverage differed by locus: A, B, C, DRB1 and DQB1 were typed in about 620-630 donors, DQA1 in 522, DPA1 in some 610, and DPB1 in about 450. On average, around 240,000 unique TCR beta nucleotide sequences were sequenced per donor among 300 to 500 genotyped donors of the cohort, with roughly 18% of those sequences being non-productive. A separate validation cohort of 100 to 150 different subjects was used in addition to the 666-subject first cohort. An early release that covered some 640 HLA-typed donors contained 250 to 350 gigabases of sequencing data and 85 million to 100 million unique TCR sequences. Roughly five DR-DQ haplotypes were treated as single units for association and clustering because of strong linkage in the cohort. The study aimed to test whether signatures of past pathogen exposure could be identified by cataloging public T cell receptors. Genome-wide SNP genotypes for about 60% of the roughly 700 donors were used in a later genetic analysis, which treated that subset as a discovery cohort. In the later analysis, no new phenotypic data were used to find candidate immune exposures; instead, reliance was placed on TCR beta sequences and their occurrence across donors. Donor age, sex, ethnicity and CMV serostatus were compiled alongside the repertoire data. Among the approximately 420 genotyped donors, approximately 77% belonged to the genetic ancestry cluster associated with self-reported Caucasian donors. The study used immunosequencing to profile the T cell repertoires of approximately 640 subjects and linked those repertoires to cytomegalovirus serostatus. To decide whether each TCR beta V gene segment behaved as functional or pseudogenic, an earlier analysis of fewer than 750 of the donors relied on high-throughput TCR beta sequencing. All discovery cohort repertoires had been generated on a single sequencing platform. HLA typing included class I and class II loci at four-digit resolution.

This clone was seen more than once but under ten times. The antigen this receptor binds is unknown. No much larger clone is present one base from it, and per-base qualities are unavailable. Its CDR3 holds 13 amino acids, cysteine through phenylalanine. CDR3 DNA only is kept here, 39 bases in frame from base 1. V and J are trimmed by 5 bases and 4 bases, and the gene matches miss 4 bases of the junction. The germline V gene provides CDR1 SGHVS and CDR2 FQNEAQ. Study-level results and caveats: A further reported finding was that TCR beta sequences accurately predicted the HLA-A and HLA-B alleles for most subjects in the first cohort. Broadly in line with IMGT annotations, most TCR beta V segments showed up in productive rearrangements about 90% or about 30% of the time in an earlier analysis of approximately 600 of the donors. Because HLA typing was missing for some donors at each locus, association tests included only the typed subset. A later analysis found that HLA-associated TCR beta chains were more clonally expanded and had lower generation probabilities than equally common non-associated chains. While some public TCRs were present in many individuals, most TCR sequences turned up only very rarely across donors. Cytomegalovirus status was reported to be diagnosed by the classifier with high specificity and sensitivity in both the original and validation cohorts. In a later genetic analysis, fewer N-insertions in productive TCRs were reported among donors in an Asian-associated ancestry cluster than the roughly 710-donor mean. In a later analysis, TCR association rates were found to vary across HLA loci, with the most associated TCRs seen for DRB1 alleles and the fewest for HLA-C alleles. For the cohort, immune exposure information was limited to CMV serostatus. In vitro tests confirmed that a few of the cytomegalovirus-associated TCR beta chains recognize cytomegalovirus antigens. When HLA alleles, especially DR and DQ, strongly co-occurred, TCR associations were difficult to assign to individual alleles. Because counts were too low, more than 15 rarely observed V segments, including chromosome 9 orphons, were excluded from the earlier analysis of 587 of the donors. In a later analysis, several top co-occurrence clusters were reported to appear linked to parvovirus B19, influenza, CMV and Epstein-Barr virus. The study gave a list of some 150 TCR beta chains associated with cytomegalovirus. Some IMGT-functional V segments, including TRBV6-2 and TRBV6-3, could not be distinguished by the 87-base-pair reads and were therefore excluded. According to the authors, the approach could potentially be generalized to other disease states and immunological phenotypes. A later analysis associated 16,951 TCR beta sequences with specific HLA alleles at a false discovery rate of 0.05. According to a later analysis, most CMV-associated TCR beta chains appeared to be HLA-restricted, and the HLA associations seemed to be driven largely by CMV exposure. The sequencing pipeline was judged likely to have produced a cluster of highly shared sequence variants as a technical artifact. An association between a missense DCLRE1C variant and V-gene and J-gene trimming of TCR beta chains was found in a later genetic analysis and replicated in an independent cohort. Linkage disequilibrium might explain the correlated functional status among segregating V segments, but an unknown experimental factor could not be excluded. The presence/absence analyses assumed that sequencing depth was roughly uniform across donors, and that assumption may not be true. The cohort was sequenced for TCR beta chains only, and without alpha or paired-chain data the features that could be detected were limited.

The cohort was made up of about 670 healthy bone marrow donors. Cohort members were all nominally healthy when sampled, although unrecorded immune exposures were likely present. The donor tested CMV seronegative, placing the donor among the approximately 400 seronegative members of the cohort. Every donor gave a peripheral blood sample, and the peripheral blood mononuclear cells from that sample were used for TCR beta sequencing. Genomic DNA extraction from the blood cell samples was performed with the Qiagen DNeasy Blood Extraction Kit. Library preparation was by the immunoSEQ multiplex PCR assay. For the multiplex PCR, a mixture combining 60 forward primers for TCR Vbeta segments and 13 reverse primers for TCR Jbeta segments was used. Amplification of the CDR3 region of rearranged TCR beta genes was performed with a multiplex PCR assay on genomic DNA. The Illumina HiSeq System was used to sequence the amplified TCR beta libraries as 87-base-pair reads. For the original study's pipeline: A later analysis counted tens of millions of unique TCR beta chains across the 640 or so repertoires, and approximately 11 million of these chains were shared by at least two donors. To remove PCR and sequencing errors, raw reads were error-corrected and collapsed into unique sequences using a nearest-neighbor algorithm that merged closely related sequences. To assign V, D and J gene segments, CDR3 sequences were aligned to IMGT reference sequences. Each retained sequence needed at least a six-nucleotide match to both a V gene segment and a J gene segment. Rearrangements were classified as productive when the CDR3 lacked stop codons and remained in frame with V and J, and all other rearrangements were classified as non-productive. Following IMGT convention, CDR3 was defined as the stretch from the second conserved V-encoded cysteine to the conserved J-encoded phenylalanine. Sequences without an unambiguous match to a single V gene segment were excluded from the earlier analysis of several hundred of the donors. An earlier analysis of some 500 of the donors classified V segments as functional when productive rearrangements were above 56.7% and as segregating when the standard deviation between donors was above 5%. A statistical classification framework was developed to diagnose cytomegalovirus status using the catalog of TCR beta chain sequences. V and J gene assignment, in a later analysis, came from comparing TCR nucleotide sequences with IMGT/GENE-DB human TR gene sequences. In a later analysis, CDR3 sequences and most-parsimonious VDJ recombination scenarios were assigned using the TCRdist pipeline. In a later analysis, each TCR beta chain was defined by its CDR3 amino acid sequence together with its V-gene family, and reads lacking a unique V-gene family were excluded. A later analysis removed 450 to 600 highly shared, low-generation-probability nucleotide sequences to deal with suspected cross-contamination and a sequencing artifact. A later analysis calculated a clonal expansion index for each public chain from normalized within-repertoire ranks of inferred template counts. A later analysis computed generation probabilities with a VDJ recombination model fitted to out-of-frame rearrangements, and checked the results against IGoR. In a later analysis, hypergeometric tests were used to score TCR-TCR, TCR-HLA and TCR-CMV co-occurrence, with a repertoire-size bias correction applied to TCR pairs. To estimate false discovery rates, a later analysis permuted the HLA or CMV assignments 20 times. In a later analysis, co-occurring TCRs were grouped using DBSCAN, with TCRdist sequence similarity added in when clustering inside HLA-allele-positive subsets. For co-occurrence clustering, repertoires with fewer than 30,000 or more than 120,000 public chains were excluded, along with about five repertoires with anomalous nucleotide sharing. The table was pulled from immuneACCESS by TCRdb, which kept in-frame rearrangements only. Such tables lose some clones; where checked, under half of the loss comes from unresolved V genes, and the rest has no known cause. That table furnishes V, J and clone size, whereas the DNA furnished D and trimming. This sample holds more than 85,000 clones; roughly 69% were observed only once. Approximately 6% of the sample comes from the top ten.

The sample was PBMCs. This receptor was identified in a woman in her 30s in good health and CMV-seronegative. The receptor chain draws on TRBV7-8 and TRBJ2-7, with 8 bases aligning to TRBD1. The DNA sequence is TGTGCCAGCAGCGCCAGGGGGCGGTACGAGCAGTACTTC. Its coded protein is CASSARGRYEQYF. Full variable domain (CDR3 extended with the reference TRBV7-8 and TRBJ2-7 proteins): GAGVSQSPRYKVAKRGQDVALRCDPISGHVSLFWYQQALGQGPEFLTYFQNEAQLDKSGLPSDRFFAERPEGSVSTLKIQRTQQEDSAVYLCASSARGRYEQYFGPGTRLTVT.